These 3 T cell receptor beta chains were sequenced from one sample in a study of blood T cell repertoires in COVID-19. Sequenced by immunoSEQ multiplex PCR; TCRdb stores in-frame clones only, minus some. The sample shows fewer than 120,000 clones, less than 85% of them seen only once. Input material: peripheral blood. The origin of the receptors is an elderly woman with acute or convalescent COVID-19.

The V and J genes are TRBV4-1 and TRBJ2-5, with TRBD2 as a possible D gene (6 bases). This CDR3 contains 16 residues. CDR1 and CDR2 from the germline V gene are MGHRA and YSYEKL. V was shortened by 4 bases and J by 1 base, with 16 bases between the two germline ends. CDR3 region: CASSPWGGTPQETQYF. The CDR3 coding sequence is TGCGCCAGCAGCCCCTGGGGCGGGACCCCCCAAGAGACCCAGTACTTC.

The chain couples TRBV5-8 to TRBJ2-2; 8 bases are a match to TRBD1. Germline CDR1 SGHTS, CDR2 YDEGEE. After removal of 4 bases from V and 3 bases from J, the junction contained 5 bases not matched to a gene. The CDR3 extends over 15 amino acids. This chain's CDR3 is CASSARQGHTGELFF. The CDR3 nucleotides are TGTGCCAGCAGCGCGAGACAGGGGCACACCGGGGAGCTGTTTTTT.

The genes are TRBV11-2 and TRBJ2-2; no firm D call. Trimming shortened V by 3 bases and J by 6 bases, and 5 bases separated the two germline ends. The CDR3 runs 12 residues. Looked up from germline, CDR1 is SGHAT and CDR2 is FQNNGV. CDR3 residues: CASSFLSGELFF. The CDR3 DNA reads as TGTGCCAGCAGCTTCTTGTCCGGGGAGCTGTTTTTT.